Presented here are 4 T cell receptor beta chains from one specimen sequenced in a study of Graves' ophthalmopathy and Graves' hyperthyroidism. For repertoire sequencing, the TCR beta CDR3 regions were amplified from RNA transcripts. A first-round RT-PCR used HTBI primers, followed by a second-round multiplex PCR. TCRdb processed the multiplex PCR reads anew with MiXCR; each CDR3 protein has one entry. The sample consists of 200,000 to 250,000 distinct CDR3 sequences, around a fifth of them appearing once. Sequencing input: peripheral blood. Every receptor here comes from a woman aged 50 to 65 with Graves' ophthalmopathy.

This clonotype appeared many times. The chain combines TRBV24-1 with TRBJ2-7, with 9 bases aligning to TRBD1. The trim removed 5 bases at V and 4 bases at J, leaving 5 bases unmatched. Looked up from germline, CDR1 is KGHDR and CDR2 is SFDVKD. CDR3 length: 14 residues. The CDR3 DNA sequence: TGTGCCACCAGTGCGCGGACAGGGGTTTACGAGCAGTACTTC. Translation gives CATSARTGVYEQYF.

There are many counts of this clonotype. V and J are TRBV20-1 and TRBJ1-5; no definite D call. Germline V lookup: CDR1 DFQATT, CDR2 SNEGSKA (reference sequence). Deletions cut 3 bases from V and 3 bases from J, with 12 bases between. The CDR3 extends over 14 amino acids. Written as DNA, the CDR3 is TGCAGTGCTAGTCGAGAACAGTACAATCAGCCCCAGCATTTT. Its protein is CSASREQYNQPQHF.

This clonotype was seen a handful of times. This chain joins TRBV4-1 and TRBJ2-2; 7 bases are shared with TRBD1. This CDR3 spans 15 amino acids. CDR1 and CDR2 from the germline V gene are MGHRA and YSYEKL. Trimming took 5 bases from V and 5 from J; bases not matched to a gene: 8. This chain's CDR3 is CASSINRGNTGELFF. The CDR3 DNA is TGCGCCAGCAGCATTAACAGGGGTAATACCGGGGAGCTGTTTTTT.

This clonotype occurred once. This chain connects TRBV12-3 or TRBV12-4 to TRBJ1-1; unclear D gene. The CDR3 has 12 amino acids. Trimming took off 5 bases at V and 1 base at J, with 5 bases between the two ends. For the CDR3, the DNA is TGTGCCAGCAGTCGCTCGAACACTGAAGCTTTCTTT. This translates into CASSRSNTEAFF.